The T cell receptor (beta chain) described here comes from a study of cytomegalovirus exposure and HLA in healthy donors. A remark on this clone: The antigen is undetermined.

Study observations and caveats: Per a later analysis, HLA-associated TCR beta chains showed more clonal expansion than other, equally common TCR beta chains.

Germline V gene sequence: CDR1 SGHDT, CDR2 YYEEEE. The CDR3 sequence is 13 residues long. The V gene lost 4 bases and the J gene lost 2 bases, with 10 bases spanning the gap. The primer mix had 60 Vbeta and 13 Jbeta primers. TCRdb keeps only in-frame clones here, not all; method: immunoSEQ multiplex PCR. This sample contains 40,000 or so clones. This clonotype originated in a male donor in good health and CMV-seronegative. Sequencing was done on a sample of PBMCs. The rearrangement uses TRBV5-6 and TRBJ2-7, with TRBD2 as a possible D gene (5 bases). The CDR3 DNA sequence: TGTGCCAGCAGCCGGGAAAACCCCTACGAGCAGTACTTC. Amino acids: CASSRENPYEQYF.